This T cell receptor beta chain derives from a study of OX40 agonist ivuxolimab in advanced cancers. For the study in its entirety: Ivuxolimab was an agonistic, fully human IgG2 monoclonal antibody directed against OX40 (CD134), a costimulatory receptor. The monotherapy dose-escalation portion (N of about 57 patients) of the phase I ivuxolimab trial is reported in the paper. Partial responses occurred in three dose-escalation patients: two with cutaneous melanoma and one with hepatocellular carcinoma. Prior anti-PD-1, anti-PD-L1 or anti-CTLA-4 therapy was permitted, and 40% of dose-escalation patients had received checkpoint inhibitors. Peripheral TCRbeta sequencing was intended to test whether TCR sequence diversity was altered and clonal T-cell expansion was caused by ivuxolimab. Intravenous ivuxolimab was administered to patients every 2 weeks at six dose levels: 0.01, 0.1, 0.3, 1.5, 3 and 10 mg/kg. Of the roughly 51 dose-escalation patients, hepatocellular carcinoma was present in some 19, melanoma in around 15, renal cell carcinoma in 9 and head and neck cancer in 9. In the dose-escalation cohort, 82.7% of patients were male, and the mean age was approximately 60 years, with a range of about 23 to 90. On the study overall, not on this receptor specifically: At doses from 0.1 to 3.0 mg/kg, clonal expansion was seen in both CD4+ and CD8+ blood T cells between baseline and week 6. Low levels of normalized T-cell clonal expansion were also shown by some nonresponding patients. Partial responders in the 0.1-3.0 mg/kg groups had among the lowest normalized peripheral clonal expansion, especially among CD8+ T cells. The antigen specificity of the peripheral T cells that underwent clonal expansion was not determined. After ivuxolimab, CD8+ T cells had more expanded clones than CD4+ T cells on average.

In the case of this clone: The antigen it binds to is not known. No base-level quality is on record; no much larger clone is a single base apart.

The germline V and J ends show losses of 2 bases and 6 bases respectively, and no gene match explains 7 bases of the junction. From a lookup of the germline V gene, CDR1 and CDR2 are MDHEN and SYDVKM. The CDR3 sequence holds 16 residues, the cysteine and phenylalanine included. Just the 48-base CDR3 DNA is kept, in frame starting at base 1. For sequencing of the TCRbeta CDR3 region, genomic DNA was extracted from the sorted cells. TCRbeta CDR3 regions were sequenced using the immunoSEQ Assay. This immuneACCESS table, as held by TCRdb, lists in-frame sequences with V and J called but not all clones. Of the missing ones, under half trace to an unresolved V gene in checked studies; the others have no known cause. This sample has about 64,000 clones in its table, and around 90% of those were observed once. The ten top clones hold more than 2.5% of the sample. Patients with autoimmune disease history or receiving systemic immunosuppression were excluded from the trial. In every dose cohort, peripheral blood was drawn for TCR sequencing at baseline, cycle 4 day 1, and cycle 7 day 1. Samples came from an open-label, multicenter, first-in-human phase I dose-escalation trial of ivuxolimab. Adults with locally advanced or metastatic melanoma, renal cell, hepatocellular, or head and neck squamous cell carcinoma were enrolled in the trial. Before TCR sequencing, CD4+ and CD8+ T cells were separately sorted from peripheral blood.

The clonotype was recovered from an adult with an advanced solid tumor such as melanoma, head and neck, liver or kidney cancer. The chain couples TRBV28 to TRBJ2-4, with 10 bases matching TRBD2. The specimen comprised CD4+ or CD8+ T cells sorted from blood, sampled in a trial of the OX40 agonist ivuxolimab. The sequenced DNA is TGTGCCAGCAGTTTACCTCTAGCGGGAGTTGGAAACATTCAGTACTTC. This encodes CASSLPLAGVGNIQYF.